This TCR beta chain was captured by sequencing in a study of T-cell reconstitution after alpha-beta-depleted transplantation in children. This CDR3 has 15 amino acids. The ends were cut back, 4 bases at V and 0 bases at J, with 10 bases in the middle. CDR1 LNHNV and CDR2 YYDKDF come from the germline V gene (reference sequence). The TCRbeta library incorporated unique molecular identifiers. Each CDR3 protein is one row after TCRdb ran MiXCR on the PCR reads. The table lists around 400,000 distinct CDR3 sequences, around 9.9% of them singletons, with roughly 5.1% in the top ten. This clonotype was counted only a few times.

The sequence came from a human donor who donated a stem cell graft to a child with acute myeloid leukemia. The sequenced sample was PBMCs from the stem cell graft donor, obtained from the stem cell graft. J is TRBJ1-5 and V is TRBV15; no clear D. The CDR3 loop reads CATSKDNYSNQPQHF. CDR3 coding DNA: TGTGCCACCAGCAAAGACAATTATAGCAATCAGCCCCAGCATTTT.